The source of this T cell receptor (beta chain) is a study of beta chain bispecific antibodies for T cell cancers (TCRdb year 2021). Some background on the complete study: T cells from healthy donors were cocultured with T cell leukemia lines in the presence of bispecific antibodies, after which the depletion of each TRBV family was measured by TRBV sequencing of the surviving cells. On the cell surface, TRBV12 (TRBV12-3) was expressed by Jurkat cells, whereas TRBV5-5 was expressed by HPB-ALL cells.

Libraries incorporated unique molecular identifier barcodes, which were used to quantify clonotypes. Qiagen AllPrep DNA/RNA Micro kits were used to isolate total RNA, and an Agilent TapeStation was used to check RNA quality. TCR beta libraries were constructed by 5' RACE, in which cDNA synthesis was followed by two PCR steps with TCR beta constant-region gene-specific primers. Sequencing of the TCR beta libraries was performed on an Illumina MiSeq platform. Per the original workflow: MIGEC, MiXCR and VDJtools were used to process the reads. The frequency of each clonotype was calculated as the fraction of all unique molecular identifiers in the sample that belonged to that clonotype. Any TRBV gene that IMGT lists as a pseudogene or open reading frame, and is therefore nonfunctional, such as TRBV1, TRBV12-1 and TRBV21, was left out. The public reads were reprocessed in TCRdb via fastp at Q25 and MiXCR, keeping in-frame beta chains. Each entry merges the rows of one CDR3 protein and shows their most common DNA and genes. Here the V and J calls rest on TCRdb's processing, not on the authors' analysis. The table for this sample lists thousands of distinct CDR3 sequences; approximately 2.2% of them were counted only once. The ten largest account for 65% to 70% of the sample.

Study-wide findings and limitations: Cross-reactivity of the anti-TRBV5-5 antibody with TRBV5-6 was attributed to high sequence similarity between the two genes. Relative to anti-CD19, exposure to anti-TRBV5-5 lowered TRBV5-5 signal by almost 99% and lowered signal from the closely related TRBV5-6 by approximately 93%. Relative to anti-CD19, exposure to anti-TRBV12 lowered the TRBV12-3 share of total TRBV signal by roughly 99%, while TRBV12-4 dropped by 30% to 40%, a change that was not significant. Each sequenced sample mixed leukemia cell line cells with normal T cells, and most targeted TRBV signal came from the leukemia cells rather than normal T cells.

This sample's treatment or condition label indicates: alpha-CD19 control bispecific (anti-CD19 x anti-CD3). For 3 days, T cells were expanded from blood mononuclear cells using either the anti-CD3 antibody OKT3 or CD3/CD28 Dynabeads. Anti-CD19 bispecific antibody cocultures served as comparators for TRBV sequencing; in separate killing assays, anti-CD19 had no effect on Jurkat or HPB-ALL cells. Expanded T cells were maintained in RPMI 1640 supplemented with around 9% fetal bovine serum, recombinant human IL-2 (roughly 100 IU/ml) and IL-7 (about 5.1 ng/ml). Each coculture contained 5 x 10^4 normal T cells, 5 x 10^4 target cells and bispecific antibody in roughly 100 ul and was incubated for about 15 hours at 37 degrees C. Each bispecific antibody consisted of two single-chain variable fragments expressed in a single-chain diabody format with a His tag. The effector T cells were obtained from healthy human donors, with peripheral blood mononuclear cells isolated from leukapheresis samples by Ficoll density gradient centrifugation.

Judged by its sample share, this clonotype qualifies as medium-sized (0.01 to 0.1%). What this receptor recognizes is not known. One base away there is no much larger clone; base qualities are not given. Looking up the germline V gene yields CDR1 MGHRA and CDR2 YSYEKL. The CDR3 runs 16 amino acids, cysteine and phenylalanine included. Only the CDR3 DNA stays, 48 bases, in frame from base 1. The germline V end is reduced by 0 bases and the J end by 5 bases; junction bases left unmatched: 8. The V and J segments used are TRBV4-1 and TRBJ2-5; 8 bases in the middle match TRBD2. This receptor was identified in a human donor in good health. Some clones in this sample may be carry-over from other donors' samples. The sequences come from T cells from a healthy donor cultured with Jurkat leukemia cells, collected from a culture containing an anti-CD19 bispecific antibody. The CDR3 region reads CASSQDVGGARETQYF. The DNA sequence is TGCGCCAGCAGCCAAGATGTCGGGGGGGCTCGGGAGACCCAGTACTTC.